This paragraph reports one T cell receptor (beta chain). No cognate antigen has been identified for it. No base qualities exist here, and no much larger clone lies one base off it. Receptor amplification or capture employed 5' RACE. TCRdb lists the instrument as Illumina HiSeq 2500. A second PCR of roughly 6 to 11 cycles was run with a J-beta primer mix and a sample-barcoded 5' primer. A template-switch 5' adaptor carrying 12 random nucleotides introduced a unique molecular identifier onto each TCR beta cDNA molecule. Each sample yielded at least 2.5 million CDR3-containing paired-end reads. First-strand cDNA was synthesized from all RNA with the Mint cDNA synthesis kit, primed by a TRBC-specific oligonucleotide. After uracil-DNA glycosylase treatment, a first 18-cycle PCR used universal primers M1SS and BC2_uni_R on all cDNA. The paper's data handling went like this. Each sample was normalized by randomly selecting 1 million high-quality reads, each carrying a distinct molecular identifier. Instead of being binned into consensus sequences, reads that shared molecular identifiers were thrown out. CDR3 identification, clonotype clustering and error correction used MiTCR with a Q25 quality threshold and the strictest error-elimination algorithm. Lower-bound total TCR beta diversity was estimated with a nonparametric unseen species model using Euler transformation. The raw public data were reprocessed by TCRdb itself: fastp quality trimming at Q25, MiXCR clonotype calling, in-frame beta chains only. A single entry per CDR3 protein holds the most common genes and DNA from its merged rows. These V and J calls rely on TCRdb rather than the paper's analysis. The table for this sample lists about 1.1 million distinct CDR3 sequences; around two fifths of them were counted only once. Roughly 13% of the sample comes from the top ten.

The sample originates from a study of blood T cells in healthy people across ages (dated by TCRdb to the mid-2010s). Concerning the study at large: Template switching captured roughly one uniquely barcoded TCR beta cDNA molecule per two T cells in model experiments. The study measured age-related changes in TCR beta repertoire diversity using deep sequencing normalized with unique cDNA molecular identifiers. Four age groups were formed from the donors: young (average 16 years), middle-aged (approximately 42), aged (around 62) and long-lived (around 82). To avoid experimental bias, donors of different ages were spread randomly across the sequencing lanes. The study analyzed two additional independent replicas of 1 million unique cDNA reads from the same blood draw for two donors, one aged 18 to 30 and one aged 80 or older.

Donors were a few dozen systemically healthy Caucasian individuals from Russia aged roughly 6 to 100 years. Each donor gave about 9.7 milliliters of peripheral blood, drawn into EDTA-treated Vacutainer tubes. Ficoll-Paque density-gradient centrifugation was used to isolate PBMCs, with at least 6.5 million per sample. Total RNA was extracted from PBMCs with Trizol reagent, with at least 5.5 micrograms obtained per sample. Naive CD45RAhigh/CD27high T cell percentages were measured by flow cytometry on a PBMC aliquot from every donor. General conclusions and limits of the study: Observed TCR beta diversity per million T cells fell roughly linearly with age, and a significant reduction was already apparent by age around 36. Because donor CMV infection status was unknown, age-related changes in expanded clonotypes were potentially confounded. Estimates of total diversity based on one million sequenced T cells were regarded as lower bounds and as underestimates. The percentage of naive T cells measured by flow cytometry correlated strongly with observed TCR beta diversity. Bulk unsorted PBMC profiling prevented conclusive comparison of naive and antigen-experienced compartments. Compared with the aged group, the long-lived group had more naive CD4+ T cells, fewer expanded clones and increased TCR diversity, a pattern suggesting age selection.

Specimen: blood. The source of this sequence is a man younger than 30 in good health.

The CDR3 protein is CSATGAGSYNEQYF. Here is the DNA: TGCAGTGCTACAGGGGCCGGCTCCTACAATGAGCAGTACTTC. In this chain, TRBV20-1 is recombined with TRBJ2-1; 6 matching bases give a weak D call of TRBD1. The DNA end lines up better with TRBJ2-7; the J call may be wrong. CDR1 and CDR2 are read off the germline V gene (reference sequence) as DFQATT and SNEGSKA. The CDR3 runs 14 residues from the cysteine to the phenylalanine. The read is trimmed to its CDR3 DNA, 42 bases read in frame from base 1.